A single sample gave rise to the 24 T cell receptor beta chains below, sequenced in a study of a mutant IDH1 vaccine in newly diagnosed glioma. The time point was: week 23, last vaccination. It was 300 ug of mutant IDH1 20-mer peptide that made up each vaccine dose, given with topical imiquimod. Libraries were prepared by immunoSEQ multiplex PCR; TCRdb keeps only in-frame clonotypes and omits some of them. The table records about 33,000 clones, roughly 90% of them present only once. Their recognized antigens are unknown. The sample was PBMCs, taken from a glioma patient whose treatment included an IDH1 peptide vaccine. The receptors shown here come from a man aged 35-49 years with glioma.

The chain links TRBV6-5 to TRBJ2-5; tentative D call: TRBD1 (6 bases). V lost 4 bases and J 4 bases, leaving 13 bases between the germline ends. The germline CDR1 and CDR2 sequences are MNHEY and SVGAGI. CDR3 length: 14 amino acids. The CDR3 is CASSFNQGRETQYF. In nucleotides, the CDR3 is TGTGCCAGCAGTTTCAACCAGGGGAGAGAGACCCAGTACTTC.

The chain employs TRBV19 and TRBJ2-5, with 8 positions matching TRBD2. Germline values: CDR1 LNHDA, CDR2 SQIVND (reference sequence). CDR3 length: 13 amino acids. Germline trimming cut 8 bases from V and 3 bases from J; bases unmatched to any gene: 5. Here the CDR3 reads CASGSGSKETQYF. CDR3 nucleotide sequence: TGTGCCAGTGGGAGCGGGAGTAAAGAGACCCAGTACTTC.

This chain connects TRBV12-2 to TRBJ1-5. TRBV12-2 is tagged as a pseudogene. There are 10 residues in the CDR3. DNA for the CDR3: TGTGCAAATGGAAATCAGCCCCAGCATTTT. As protein: CANGNQPQHF.

V gene TRBV19 combines with J gene TRBJ2-3; D is perhaps TRBD1 (5 bases). The CDR3 sequence is 15 residues long. Germline lookup yields CDR1 LNHDA and CDR2 SQIVND (reference sequence). Trimming pared 3 bases from V and 3 bases from J, leaving 13 bases between. CDR3 amino acids: CASSIIPGWTDTQYF. The DNA for the CDR3 is TGTGCCAGTAGTATCATCCCAGGGTGGACAGATACGCAGTATTTT.

The rearrangement uses TRBV6-1 and TRBJ1-2; a possible D gene is TRBD1 (5 bases). The CDR3 spans 12 residues. Germline values: CDR1 MNHNS, CDR2 SASEGT. V dropped 1 base and J dropped 8 bases, with 8 bases sitting between them. The CDR3 DNA sequence: TGTGCCAGCAGTGAAGGCAGGGACGGCTACACCTTC. It translates to CASSEGRDGYTF.

This chain links TRBV13 with TRBJ1-4, with 7 bases that match TRBD1. Germline lookup yields CDR1 PRHDT and CDR2 FYEKMQ (reference sequence). V shed 1 base, J shed 6 bases, and the junction held 8 bases outside the gene matches. The CDR3 runs to 16 residues. As DNA, the CDR3 is TGTGCCAGCAGCTTAGCAAGACAGGGCGGTGATGAAAAACTGTTTTTT. Amino acid sequence: CASSLARQGGDEKLFF. The complete variable domain, with remaining parts taken from reference TRBV13 and TRBJ1-4, reads AAGVIQSPRHLIKEKRETATLKCYPIPRHDTVYWYQQGPGQDPQFLISFYEKMQSDKGSIPDRFSAQQFSDYHSELNMSSLELGDSALYFCASSLARQGGDEKLFFGSGTQLSVL.

This chain connects TRBV29-1 to TRBJ2-4, with TRBD1 matching over 8 bases. The trim removed 6 bases at V and 6 bases at J, leaving 7 bases unmatched. Germline-derived CDR1 and CDR2 are SQVTM and ANQGSEA. The CDR3 covers 13 residues. The CDR3, as DNA: TGCAGCGTCCAGGGGGCGGATGGAAACATTCAGTACTTC. Its protein product is CSVQGADGNIQYF.

The chain links TRBV29-1 to TRBJ1-1; 7 nucleotides match TRBD1. Germline V gives CDR1 SQVTM, CDR2 ANQGSEA. The CDR3 consists of 14 residues. Trimming removed 8 bases from V and 4 bases from J; junction bases left unmatched: 13. The CDR3 DNA is TGCAGCAGCCATAAGGGGGCGAGTAGCACTGAAGCTTTCTTT. It translates to CSSHKGASSTEAFF.

The CDR3 region is CASSLASWGDEQYV. The CDR3 DNA reads TGTGCCAGCAGCTTAGCGTCCTGGGGGGACGAGCAGTACGTC. This chain connects TRBV7-8 to TRBJ2-7, with D perhaps matching TRBD2 (6 bases). V lost 0 bases and J 5 bases, leaving 11 bases between the germline ends. The germline gives CDR1 SGHVS, CDR2 FQNEAQ. CDR3 length: 14 amino acids.

V is TRBV7-8 and J is TRBJ1-4; D is perhaps TRBD1 (6 bases). Per the germline V gene, CDR1 is SGHVS and CDR2 is FQNEAQ. V lost 6 bases and J lost 8, with 16 bases in between. The CDR3 covers 14 residues. The CDR3 DNA reads as TGTGCCAGCAGTTCCAGACAGGCTGGGGAAAAACTGTTTTTT. Its protein is CASSSRQAGEKLFF.

This rearrangement joins TRBV5-1 to TRBJ2-5; D call uncertain. CDR1 is SGHRS and CDR2 is YFSETQ in the germline V gene. Trimming took 4 bases from V and 4 from J, leaving 11 bases between them. The CDR3 loop spans 13 amino acids. The CDR3 is CASSPRVVETQYF. The CDR3 nucleotides read TGCGCCAGCAGCCCCCGCGTCGTAGAGACCCAGTACTTC.

The rearrangement links TRBV6-1 to TRBJ2-1; the D is unclear. This CDR3 has 11 residues. Germline V gene sequence: CDR1 MNHNS, CDR2 SASEGT. The CDR3 region has the DNA TGTGGAACCAGCTCCTACAATGAGCAGTTCTTC. This gives the protein CGTSSYNEQFF.

The genes are TRBV7-6 and TRBJ1-3; TRBD1 matches 9 bases. CDR1 is SGHVS and CDR2 is FNYEAQ in the germline V gene. The CDR3 spans 16 residues. After removal of 4 bases from V and 4 bases from J, the junction contained 8 bases not matched to a gene. The CDR3 DNA follows: TGTGCCAGCAGCTCCCCGGACAGGGGAGCCGGAAACACCATATATTTT. Translated, it gives CASSSPDRGAGNTIYF.

The chain has TRBV7-8 and TRBJ2-4, with D possibly being TRBD1 or TRBD2 (5 bases each). Trimming took 0 bases from V and 6 from J, leaving 18 bases between them. The germline V gene encodes CDR1 SGHVS and CDR2 FQNEAQ. CDR3 size: 17 residues. The CDR3 protein is CASSLAISGYGGNIQYF. CDR3 coding DNA: TGTGCCAGCAGCTTAGCGATCTCAGGGTATGGGGGAAACATTCAGTACTTC.

CDR3 nucleotide sequence: TGTGCCAGCAGTGAGGGGAGTTACTACGAGCAGTACGTC. It codes for CASSEGSYYEQYV. This chain links TRBV2 with TRBJ2-7; perhaps TRBD2 as D (5 bases). The CDR3 sequence is 13 residues long. The germline V gene has CDR1 SNHLY and CDR2 FYNNEI. Deletions cut 3 bases from V and 3 bases from J, with 9 bases between.

This rearrangement joins TRBV11-2 to TRBJ2-1; D perhaps matches TRBD2 (5 bases). CDR3 length equals 16 residues. V lost 5 bases, J lost 4 bases, and 18 bases lay in between. Per the germline V gene, CDR1 is SGHAT and CDR2 is FQNNGV. This chain's CDR3 is CASSEGKLVVYNEQFF. CDR3 nucleotide sequence: TGTGCCAGCAGCGAGGGTAAGCTAGTCGTATACAATGAGCAGTTCTTC.

This chain's CDR3 is CASGLVGQGPYNEQFF. In nucleotides, the CDR3 is TGTGCTAGTGGTTTGGTAGGTCAGGGTCCCTACAATGAGCAGTTCTTC. V and J are TRBV12-5 and TRBJ2-1; D possibly corresponds to TRBD1 (5 bases). The CDR3 sequence is 16 residues long. The V end lost 0 bases, the J end lost 2 bases, and 11 bases lay between the germline ends. Germline V gives CDR1 LGHNT, CDR2 FRNRAP.

This chain joins TRBV2 and TRBJ2-7; D remains unclear. V lost 1 base and J lost 0, with 10 bases in between. Germline lookup yields CDR1 SNHLY and CDR2 FYNNEI. The CDR3 is 15 amino acids. For the CDR3, the DNA is TGTGCCAGCAGTGAAGATCTATCGGTCTCCTACGAGCAGTACGTC. Translation: CASSEDLSVSYEQYV.

The count of this clone is one. This chain links TRBV6-5 with TRBJ1-5; D is perhaps TRBD1 (6 bases). Germline V gene sequence: CDR1 MNHEY, CDR2 SVGAGI. The V and J ends lost 8 bases and 6 bases respectively, with 11 bases between them. The CDR3 runs 12 residues. CDR3 amino acids: CASGGAGQPQHF. The CDR3 region has the DNA TGTGCCAGCGGGGGGGCTGGTCAGCCCCAGCATTTT.

This rearrangement joins TRBV5-1 to TRBJ2-2, with TRBD1 as a possible D gene (5 bases). The CDR3 contains 15 residues. In germline, CDR1 is SGHRS, CDR2 YFSETQ. Trimming removed 0 bases at V and 6 bases at J, with 12 bases between. CDR3 in DNA: TGCGCCAGCAGCTTGGGACCGCAGGGATCCGGGGAGCTGTTTTTT. This gives the protein CASSLGPQGSGELFF. Complete variable domain (other parts from reference TRBV5-1 and TRBJ2-2): KAGVTQTPRYLIKTRGQQVTLSCSPISGHRSVSWYQQTPGQGLQFLFEYFSETQRNKGNFPGRFSGRQFSNSRSEMNVSTLELGDSALYLCASSLGPQGSGELFFGEGSRLTVL.

The chain is built from TRBV29-1 and TRBJ2-3, with 7 bases matching TRBD2. This CDR3 is built from 13 residues. Germline loops: CDR1 SQVTM, CDR2 ANQGSEA. V shed 3 bases, J shed 9 bases, and the junction held 9 bases outside the gene matches. The CDR3 region has the DNA TGCAGCGTTGATGGCGGGGGAACCCAAACGCAGTATTTT. Translating it yields CSVDGGGTQTQYF.

V is TRBV10-1 and J is TRBJ2-6; 9 bases line up with TRBD1. V lost 4 bases and J lost 2; bases outside the gene matches: 3. The CDR3 runs 16 residues. Germline V gives CDR1 WNHNN, CDR2 SYGVQD (reference sequence). The CDR3 loop reads CASSGRQGAGANVLTF. The CDR3 DNA reads TGCGCCAGCAGTGGACGACAGGGGGCTGGGGCCAACGTCCTGACTTTC.

The chain joins TRBV5-1 to TRBJ2-7, with 7 bases identical to TRBD2. The CDR3 covers 14 residues. The trim removed 0 bases at V and 12 bases at J, leaving 12 bases unmatched. The germline CDR1 and CDR2 sequences are SGHRS and YFSETQ. The CDR3 bases are TGCGCCAGCAGCTTGGAGGGTTGGGCGGGAGAAATGTACTTC. Protein sequence: CASSLEGWAGEMYF.

This chain links TRBV7-9 with TRBJ1-1, with D tentatively TRBD1 (5 bases). Germline V lookup: CDR1 SEHNR, CDR2 FQNEAQ (reference sequence). CDR3 length: 19 amino acids. The V end was cut by 2 bases, the J end by 7 bases, with 29 bases between. The CDR3 protein is CASSLLEEVQGLDYREAFF. CDR3 sequence (DNA): TGTGCCAGCAGCTTATTGGAGGAGGTTCAGGGCTTAGATTACCGTGAAGCTTTCTTT.